Listed below are T cell receptor beta chains from one sample, sequenced in a study of cytomegalovirus exposure and HLA in healthy donors. Assay: immunoSEQ multiplex PCR; the TCRdb copy retains only in-frame clones and omits some. The repertoire holds some 150,000 clones, with approximately 90% as singletons. The sequenced sample consisted of PBMCs. These receptors were obtained from a man younger than 30 in good health and CMV-seronegative. Each CDR3 is given with its conserved first and last residue. A D gene is named only where the DNA matches it firmly. Clone size is given for some rows only: seen once, a few or many times, or a class if the clone is expanded.

clone_size j_call d_call v_call cdr3_aa cdr3_nt
. TRBJ1-6 TRBD1 TRBV6-5 CASNPTGGNSPLHF TGTGCCAGCAACCCCACAGGGGGTAATTCACCCCTCCACTTT
. TRBJ1-1 . TRBV20-1 CSVAENTEAFF TGCAGTGTAGCAGAAAACACTGAAGCTTTCTTT
. TRBJ1-3 . TRBV9 CASSVTGVDGNTIYF TGTGCCAGCAGCGTAACGGGGGTGGATGGAAACACCATATATTTT
. TRBJ1-2 TRBD1 TRBV6-1 CASRARDRGLWSYTF TGTGCCAGCAGGGCCCGGGACAGGGGGTTGTGGAGCTACACCTTC
. TRBJ2-3 . TRBV9 CASSGRASTDTQYF TGTGCCAGCAGCGGGAGGGCCTCCACAGATACGCAGTATTTT
. TRBJ1-2 . TRBV6-5 CASRRPLGGNYGYTF TGTGCCAGCAGGAGACCATTGGGGGGTAACTATGGCTACACCTTC
once TRBJ2-2 TRBD2 TRBV19 CASSVSGGTNTGELFF TGTGCCAGTAGCGTTAGCGGGGGGACGAACACCGGGGAGCTGTTTTTT
. TRBJ2-3 . TRBV29-1 CSVEKVAGASTDTQYF TGCAGCGTGGAGAAGGTGGCGGGGGCGAGCACAGATACGCAGTATTTT
. TRBJ2-3 . TRBV11-2 CASSLVQNTDTQYF TGTGCCAGCAGCTTAGTCCAAAACACAGATACGCAGTATTTT
. TRBJ2-1 TRBD1 TRBV27 CASSSPPKDRNNEQFF TGTGCCAGCAGTTCCCCCCCGAAGGACAGGAACAATGAGCAGTTCTTC
once TRBJ2-7 . TRBV18 CASSGAGVHEQYF TGTGCCAGCTCAGGGGCAGGGGTCCACGAGCAGTACTTC
. TRBJ1-5 TRBD1 TRBV19 CASSVTGTGGTYSNQPQHF TGTGCCAGTAGTGTCACCGGGACAGGGGGTACCTATAGCAATCAGCCCCAGCATTTT
. TRBJ2-2 . TRBV29-1 CSVEEGVGTGELFF TGCAGCGTTGAGGAGGGCGTTGGTACCGGGGAGCTGTTTTTT
. TRBJ1-4 TRBD1 TRBV19 CASSPPGQGDEKLFF TGTGCCAGTAGTCCTCCGGGACAGGGGGATGAAAAACTGTTTTTT
. TRBJ2-1 . TRBV9 CASSVATGDSYTYNEQFF TGTGCCAGCAGCGTAGCTACGGGGGACTCTTACACCTACAATGAGCAGTTCTTC
. TRBJ1-2 TRBD1 TRBV28 CASSYPGTGLGGYTF TGTGCCAGCAGTTACCCCGGGACAGGGCTCGGTGGCTACACCTTC
few TRBJ1-5 . TRBV30 CAWNREPNQPQHF TGTGCCTGGAACCGGGAGCCCAATCAGCCCCAGCATTTT
. TRBJ1-4 . TRBV5-1 CASSSRASSGEKLFF TGCGCCAGCAGCTCCCGGGCCTCCAGCGGTGAAAAACTGTTTTTT
once TRBJ1-2 TRBD1 TRBV6-5 CASSTMGTGDYGYTF TGTGCCAGCAGTACGATGGGGACAGGAGACTATGGCTACACCTTC
. TRBJ2-7 . TRBV5-1 CASRLTDFGSYEQYF TGCGCCAGCAGATTAACAGATTTTGGGTCCTACGAGCAGTACTTC
. TRBJ2-1 . TRBV19 CASSTRSGRSYNEQFF TGTGCCAGTAGTACTAGGAGCGGGCGGTCCTACAATGAGCAGTTCTTC
. TRBJ2-2 TRBD1 TRBV7-3 CASSSGGLTGELFF TGTGCCAGCAGCTCAGGGGGCCTGACCGGGGAGCTGTTTTTT